The clone carrying this T cell receptor beta chain was counted between two and nine times. Its antigen is unknown. UMIs were added to TCR cDNA along with a universal primer site when it was made by 5'RACE template switching. TCRdb passed the 5' RACE reads through MiXCR, listing each CDR3 protein once. The profile shows roughly 500,000 distinct CDR3 sequences, 15% to 20% of them singletons. The data originate from a study of T cells after yellow fever vaccination. Study-level points and caveats: Post-booster repertoires again held most primary-vaccination clones (about 96% CD4, roughly 89% CD8).

The CDR3 has 13 residues. V was pared by 2 bases and J by 6 bases, with 9 bases between. Germline lookup yields CDR1 MNHEY and CDR2 SMNVEV (reference sequence). The TCR comes from a man aged 25-45 years who received the YFV17D yellow fever vaccine. V usage is TRBV27 and J usage is TRBJ2-3, with D unresolved. This material consisted of PBMCs, taken 15 days after the yellow fever booster vaccination. The CDR3 reads CASSLNIVDTQYF. The CDR3 DNA is TGTGCCAGCAGTTTAAACATCGTGGATACGCAGTATTTT.